The clone carrying this T cell receptor beta chain has a single count. The antigen remains unidentified. The length of the CDR3 is 18 residues. V was clipped by 0 bases and J by 3 bases, with 23 bases between them. Germline values: CDR1 GTSNPN, CDR2 SVGIG (reference sequence). Described treatment: oral pan-JAK inhibitor, 5-10 mg twice daily. PBMCs, the starting material, were the source of sorted CD4+ and CD8+ T cells. The sample originates from a study of CD8+ T cells in alopecia areata. Study background: A 6-month period off drug followed tofacitinib, which lasted 6 to 18 months. General study findings and limits: The link between baseline CD8+ expansion and response remains uncertain with one nonresponder.

After isolation, RNA underwent reverse transcription to generate cDNA as the sequencing template. The data were produced by immunoSEQ multiplex PCR, yet TCRdb's version contains in-frame clones alone and is incomplete. Seen here are under 350,000 clones, roughly 60% observed once, and the top ten hold roughly 1.8%. This clonotype originated in a human donor with alopecia areata. Sample: CD4+ T cells sorted from blood, taken at week 24, from a patient treated with tofacitinib. The chain recombines TRBV30 with TRBJ2-5; tentatively, D is TRBD1 or TRBD2 (6 bases each). The CDR3 sequence is CAWSVVSGGSRAKETQYF. CDR3 sequence (DNA): TGTGCCTGGAGTGTAGTCTCCGGGGGCTCGAGGGCGAAAGAGACCCAGTACTTC.